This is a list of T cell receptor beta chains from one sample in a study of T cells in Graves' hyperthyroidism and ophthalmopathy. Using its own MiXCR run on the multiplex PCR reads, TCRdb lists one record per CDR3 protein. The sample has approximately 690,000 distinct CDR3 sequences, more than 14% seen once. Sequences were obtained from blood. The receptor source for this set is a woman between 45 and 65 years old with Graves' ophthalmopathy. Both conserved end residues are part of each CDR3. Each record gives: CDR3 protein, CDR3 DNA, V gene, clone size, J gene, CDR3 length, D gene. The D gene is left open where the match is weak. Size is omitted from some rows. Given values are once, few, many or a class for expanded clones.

CASSESKFYTEAFF,TGTGCCAGCAGTGAATCCAAGTTTTACACTGAAGCTTTCTTT,TRBV25-1,few,TRBJ1-1,14,.
CASSQLEPQNTGELFF,TGCGCCAGCAGCCAACTCGAACCCCAAAACACCGGGGAGCTGTTTTTT,TRBV4-1,.,TRBJ2-2,16,.
CASSWPTLTDTQYF,TGCGCCAGCAGCTGGCCAACTTTGACAGATACGCAGTATTTT,TRBV5-1,.,TRBJ2-3,14,.
CASSPSGGRGYEQYF,TGTGCCAGCTCACCCAGCGGGGGCAGGGGGTACGAGCAGTACTTC,TRBV18,many,TRBJ2-7,15,.
CASSQIGQGAEKLFF,TGCGCCAGCAGCCAAATAGGGCAGGGTGCGGAAAAACTGTTTTTT,TRBV4-3,.,TRBJ1-4,15,.
CASSLAGQSYEQYF,TGCGCCAGCAGCTTGGCCGGACAAAGCTACGAGCAGTACTTC,TRBV5-1,many,TRBJ2-7,14,.
CASSYRDRGLEAFF,TGTGCCAGCAGTTACCGGGACAGGGGGCTTGAAGCTTTCTTT,TRBV2,once,TRBJ1-1,14,TRBD1
CASSFWAARETQYF,TGTGCCAGCAGCTTCTGGGCAGCCCGAGAGACCCAGTACTTC,TRBV5-6,.,TRBJ2-5,14,.
CASTLGNTEAFF,TGTGCCAGCACCCTTGGTAACACTGAAGCTTTCTTT,TRBV28,many,TRBJ1-1,12,.
CASGFGRVEKLFF,TGTGCTAGTGGTTTCGGCAGGGTCGAAAAACTGTTTTTT,TRBV12-5,.,TRBJ1-4,13,.
CASRLTGDHEQYF,TGTGCCAGCAGGTTAACCGGGGACCACGAGCAGTACTTC,TRBV14,few,TRBJ2-7,13,.
CASSPRGSQNTEAFF,TGTGCCAGCAGCCCCCGGGGATCCCAGAACACTGAAGCTTTCTTT,TRBV13,many,TRBJ1-1,15,.
CASSFEGRGEAFF,TGTGCCAGCAGTTTTGAAGGACGGGGTGAAGCTTTCTTT,TRBV12-3/TRBV12-4,many,TRBJ1-1,13,.
CASSPTAGKLYGYTF,TGTGCCAGCAGTCCTACCGCCGGGAAGTTATATGGCTACACCTTC,TRBV28,many,TRBJ1-2,15,.
CASSLGRDYPTDTQYF,TGTGCCAGCAGCTTAGGCCGGGACTACCCCACAGATACGCAGTATTTT,TRBV7-6,many,TRBJ2-3,16,TRBD2
CASSYRQGNPYEQYF,TGTGCCAGCAGTTACCGACAGGGAAATCCCTACGAGCAGTACTTC,TRBV6-9,many,TRBJ2-7,15,TRBD1
CAISGISGELFF,TGTGCCATCAGCGGTATATCCGGGGAGCTGTTTTTT,TRBV10-3,few,TRBJ2-2,12,.
CASSWTSGTRETQYF,TGTGCCAGCAGCTGGACTAGCGGGACTCGGGAGACCCAGTACTTC,TRBV7-3,many,TRBJ2-5,15,TRBD2
CASSPCRDRERNEQFF,TGTGCCAGCAGCCCATGCCGGGACAGGGAGCGTAATGAGCAGTTCTTC,TRBV7-3,few,TRBJ2-1,16,TRBD1
CASSFGRNAGELFF,TGTGCCAGCAGCTTCGGACGGAATGCCGGGGAGCTGTTTTTT,TRBV7-3,.,TRBJ2-2,14,.
CASSERDGLEQYF,TGTGCCAGCAGTGAAAGAGACGGTCTCGAGCAGTACTTC,TRBV6-1,few,TRBJ2-7,13,.
CASEKGNLRYQPQHF,TGTGCCAGTGAGAAGGGTAACCTTCGATATCAGCCCCAGCATTTT,TRBV19,few,TRBJ1-5,15,.
CASSPVGQGRGNEQFF,TGCGCCAGCAGCCCAGTCGGGCAGGGGAGGGGCAATGAGCAGTTCTTC,TRBV4-3,.,TRBJ2-1,16,.
CASIPNGIYNEQFF,TGTGCCAGCATCCCGAACGGGATCTACAATGAGCAGTTCTTC,TRBV6-1,few,TRBJ2-1,14,.
CSARLALPLGEQFF,TGCAGTGCTAGACTAGCGCTACCCCTAGGGGAGCAGTTCTTC,TRBV20-1,many,TRBJ2-1,14,.
CASRPGHLYGYTF,TGTGCCAGCAGACCGGGACACCTCTATGGCTACACCTTC,TRBV6-1,many,TRBJ1-2,13,.
CASSYSTGRKHF,TGTGCCAGCAGTTACTCGACAGGTCGAAAGCATTTT,TRBV6-2/TRBV6-3,.,TRBJ1-5,12,.
CASSSGLAGRLTGELFF,TGTGCCAGCAGCTCCGGACTAGCGGGACGTTTAACCGGGGAGCTGTTTTTT,TRBV11-2,.,TRBJ2-2,17,TRBD2
CASSITKGTEAFF,TGTGCCAGTAGTATTACCAAGGGGACTGAAGCTTTCTTT,TRBV19,few,TRBJ1-1,13,.
CASSMTGSSLEQYF,TGTGCCAGCAGTATGACAGGGAGCTCCTTGGAGCAGTACTTC,TRBV12-3/TRBV12-4,many,TRBJ2-7,14,TRBD1
CASTEGGLDNEQFF,TGTGCCAGCACCGAAGGGGGGCTGGACAATGAGCAGTTCTTC,TRBV28,few,TRBJ2-1,14,.
CASSPGLAGAYTDTQYF,TGTGCCAGCAGCCCGGGACTAGCGGGAGCCTACACAGATACGCAGTATTTT,TRBV5-5,.,TRBJ2-3,17,TRBD2
CSVARSGTSGYEQYF,TGCAGCGTTGCCCGATCCGGGACTAGCGGGTACGAGCAGTACTTC,TRBV29-1,.,TRBJ2-7,15,TRBD2
CSVEGQGMNTEAFF,TGCAGCGTTGAAGGACAGGGGATGAACACTGAAGCTTTCTTT,TRBV29-1,many,TRBJ1-1,14,TRBD1
CASSPQTSSEQYF,TGTGCCAGCAGCCCTCAGACTAGTTCCGAGCAGTACTTC,TRBV11-2,many,TRBJ2-7,13,.
CASSLGPGGQPQHF,TGCGCCAGCAGCTTGGGGCCAGGGGGTCAGCCCCAGCATTTT,TRBV5-1,many,TRBJ1-5,14,TRBD1
CASSLSRNTGELFF,TGTGCCAGCAGCTTAAGTCGAAACACCGGGGAGCTGTTTTTT,TRBV7-2,many,TRBJ2-2,14,.
CASSSTGAGYEQYF,TGTGCCAGCAGCTCGACAGGGGCCGGCTACGAGCAGTACTTC,TRBV7-8,many,TRBJ2-7,14,TRBD1
CASSRNRNTEAFF,TGTGCCAGCAGCCGTAATCGGAACACTGAAGCTTTCTTT,TRBV7-3,many,TRBJ1-1,13,.
CSGQTSRRNEQFF,TGCAGCGGACAGACATCCCGCCGCAATGAGCAGTTCTTC,TRBV29-1,.,TRBJ2-1,13,.
CASSIPRAKTYEQYF,TGTGCCAGTAGTATACCGCGGGCGAAGACTTACGAGCAGTACTTC,TRBV19,few,TRBJ2-7,15,.
CASNLSSTLGGYTF,TGTGCCAGCAATTTGAGTTCTACCCTGGGAGGCTACACCTTC,TRBV12-3/TRBV12-4,.,TRBJ1-2,14,.
CASSFYICSACGRVGEQYF,.,TRBV11-1,.,TRBJ2-7,19,.
CASSYPPGSGSFDEQFF,TGTGCCAGCAGTTACCCCCCAGGGAGCGGGAGCTTCGATGAGCAGTTCTTC,TRBV28,many,TRBJ2-1,17,TRBD2
CVSSQVTNTEAFF,TGTGTCAGCAGCCAAGTAACGAACACTGAAGCTTTCTTT,TRBV4-2,.,TRBJ1-1,13,.
CASSETPFGGNEQFF,TGTGCCAGCAGTGAAACGCCCTTTGGAGGGAATGAGCAGTTCTTC,TRBV6-1,.,TRBJ2-1,15,.
CSARDRTEQYF,TGCAGTGCTAGAGATCGTACCGAGCAGTACTTC,TRBV20-1,many,TRBJ2-7,11,.
CASSQEGTGRTDTQYF,TGTGCCAGCAGCCAAGAGGGGACGGGACGCACAGATACGCAGTATTTT,TRBV4-2,many,TRBJ2-3,16,.
CASSVAGVGEAFF,TGTGCCAGCAGCGTAGCAGGGGTAGGTGAAGCTTTCTTT,TRBV9,many,TRBJ1-1,13,.
CASKLSGPQHF,TGTGCCAGCAAACTATCGGGCCCCCAGCATTTT,TRBV12-3/TRBV12-4,few,TRBJ1-5,11,.
CSARDSGIQYF,TGCAGTGCTAGAGATAGCGGGATACAGTACTTC,TRBV20-1,.,TRBJ2-5,11,TRBD2
CASSREGKGEQYF,TGCGCCAGCAGCCGAGAAGGGAAGGGCGAGCAGTACTTC,TRBV4-3,.,TRBJ2-7,13,.
CASSAPGQVSDEQFF,TGTGCCAGCAGCGCCCCGGGACAAGTGAGCGATGAGCAGTTCTTC,TRBV9,many,TRBJ2-1,15,.
CASSLTPLYNEQFF,TGTGCCAGCAGCTTAACGCCCCTCTACAATGAGCAGTTCTTC,TRBV7-3,many,TRBJ2-1,14,.
CASSPAGGSYYEQYF,TGTGCCAGCAGCCCCGCCGGGGGTAGCTACTACGAGCAGTACTTC,TRBV7-3,.,TRBJ2-7,15,.
CASSLIGTGSADTQYF,TGTGCCAGCAGCTTAATAGGGACAGGGAGTGCAGATACGCAGTATTTT,TRBV7-3,few,TRBJ2-3,16,TRBD1
CASSLRVQGPLSYEQYF,TGTGCCAGCAGCCTTAGAGTGCAGGGGCCTCTTTCCTACGAGCAGTACTTC,TRBV11-3,many,TRBJ2-7,17,.
CASSAGTSGSSSRNNEQFF,TGTGCCAGCAGTGCCGGGACTAGCGGGAGTTCGAGTCGGAACAATGAGCAGTTCTTC,TRBV25-1,.,TRBJ2-1,19,TRBD2
CASSLEGAGGSYEQYF,TGTGCCAGCAGCTTAGAAGGGGCAGGGGGATCCTACGAGCAGTACTTC,TRBV7-2,many,TRBJ2-7,16,TRBD1